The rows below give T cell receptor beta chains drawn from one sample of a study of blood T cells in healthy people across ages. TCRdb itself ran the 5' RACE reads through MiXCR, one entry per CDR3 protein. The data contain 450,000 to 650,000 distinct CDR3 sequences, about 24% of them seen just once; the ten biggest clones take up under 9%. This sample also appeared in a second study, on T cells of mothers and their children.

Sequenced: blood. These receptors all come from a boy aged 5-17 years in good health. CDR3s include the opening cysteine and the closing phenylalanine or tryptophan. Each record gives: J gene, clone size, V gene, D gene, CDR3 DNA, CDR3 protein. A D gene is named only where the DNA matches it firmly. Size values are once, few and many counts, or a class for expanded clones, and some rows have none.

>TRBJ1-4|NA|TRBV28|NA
TGTGCCAGCAGTTTACGGGGCTGGGGGATCGGTCGAGCGACTAAGGTTGAAGAAAAACTGTTTTTT
CASSLRGWGIGRATKVEEKLFF
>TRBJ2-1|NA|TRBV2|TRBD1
TGTGCCAGCAGTGTGGGGACAGGGCACAATGAGCAGTTCTTC
CASSVGTGHNEQFF
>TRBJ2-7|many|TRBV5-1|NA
TGCGCCAGCAGCTTGGACCTGACCAGGGAGCAGTACTTC
CASSLDLTREQYF
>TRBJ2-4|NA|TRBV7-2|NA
TGTGCCAGCAGCCGAAGGTCCGGGATGGGAGACAAAAACATTCAGTACTTC
CASSRRSGMGDKNIQYF
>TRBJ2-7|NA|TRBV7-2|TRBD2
TGTGCCAGCAGCCCGGGACTAGCTCATCCCTACGAGCAGTACTTC
CASSPGLAHPYEQYF
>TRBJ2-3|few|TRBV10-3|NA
TGTGCCATCAGTGAGTCTGCTAACACAGATACGCAGTATTTT
CAISESANTDTQYF
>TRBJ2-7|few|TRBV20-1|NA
TGCAGTGCTAGGGAACTAGAATTTTACGAGCAGTACTTC
CSARELEFYEQYF
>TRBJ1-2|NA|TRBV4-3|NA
TGCGCCAGCAGCCAAGGAGCAGGGGCTGTGAGCTACACCTTC
CASSQGAGAVSYTF
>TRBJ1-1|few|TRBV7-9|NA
TGTGCCAGCAGCCGGACTACGACAGGCCGGGGCACTGAAGCTTTCTTT
CASSRTTTGRGTEAFF
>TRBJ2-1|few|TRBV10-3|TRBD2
TGTGCCATCAGTGAGTCACTGACTAGCGGGGGGCAACAGTTCTTC
CAISESLTSGGQQFF
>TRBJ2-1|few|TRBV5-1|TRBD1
TGCGCCAGCAGCTTGTGGACAGGGCCCTCGCGCTCCTACAATGAGCAGTTCTTC
CASSLWTGPSRSYNEQFF
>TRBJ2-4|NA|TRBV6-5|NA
TGTGCCAGCAGTTATGGCGGGATGGCCAAAAACATTCAGTACTTC
CASSYGGMAKNIQYF
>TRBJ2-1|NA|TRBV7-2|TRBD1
TGTGCCAGCAGCTTAGGTCCAGGGGGCAAAGATGAGCAGTTCTTC
CASSLGPGGKDEQFF
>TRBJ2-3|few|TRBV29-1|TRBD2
TGCAGCGTTGATCCTAGCGGGAGGGGGGATACGCAGTATTTT
CSVDPSGRGDTQYF
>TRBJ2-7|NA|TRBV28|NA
TGTGCCAGCAGCGGTGTTCAGGGTTCCTACGAGCAGTACTTC
CASSGVQGSYEQYF
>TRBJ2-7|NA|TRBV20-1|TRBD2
TGCAGTGCTAGAGATAGGGAGGGATCCTACGAGCAGTACTTC
CSARDREGSYEQYF